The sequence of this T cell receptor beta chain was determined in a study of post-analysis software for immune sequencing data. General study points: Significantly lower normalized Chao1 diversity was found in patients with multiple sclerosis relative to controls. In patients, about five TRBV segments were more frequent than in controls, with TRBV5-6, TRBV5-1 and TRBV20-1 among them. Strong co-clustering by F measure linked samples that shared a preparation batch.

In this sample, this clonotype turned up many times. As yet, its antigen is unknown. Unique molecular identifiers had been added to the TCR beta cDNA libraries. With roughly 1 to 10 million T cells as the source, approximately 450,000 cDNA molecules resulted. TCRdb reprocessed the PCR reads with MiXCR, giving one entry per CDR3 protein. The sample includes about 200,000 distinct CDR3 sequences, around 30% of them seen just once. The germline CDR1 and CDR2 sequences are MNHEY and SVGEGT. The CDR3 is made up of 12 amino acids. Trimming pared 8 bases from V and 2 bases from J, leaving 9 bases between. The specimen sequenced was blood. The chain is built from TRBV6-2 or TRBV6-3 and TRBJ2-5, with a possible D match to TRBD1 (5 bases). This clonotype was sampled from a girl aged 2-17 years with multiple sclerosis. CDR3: CASGNRQETQYF. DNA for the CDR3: TGTGCCAGCGGTAACAGGCAAGAGACCCAGTACTTC.